Presented here are 10 T cell receptor beta chains from one specimen sequenced in a study of monozygotic twins with inflammatory bowel disease (dated by TCRdb to about 2019). Library preparation employed 5' RACE. The reads were generated on an Illumina HiSeq 2500. Once TCRdb had reprocessed the reads, it stored one entry per CDR3 protein sequence and supplied no DNA. The table for this sample shows some 400,000 distinct CDR3 sequences. 2.4% of the sample lies in the top ten. The material sequenced was blood. The receptor set was obtained from a human donor with ulcerative colitis or Crohn's disease, or a healthy co-twin of an affected twin (not recorded which).

The V and J genes are TRBV3-1 and TRBJ2-5; TCRdb selects TRBD1, and the lack of DNA leaves this call unchecked. Germline lookup yields CDR1 LGHDT and CDR2 YNNKEL (reference sequence). This CDR3 has 17 residues. CDR3 loop: CASSPRGSTEVQETQYF.

V is TRBV7-9 and J is TRBJ1-1; TCRdb returns TRBD1, unconfirmable since there is no DNA. The CDR3 runs 14 residues. Germline CDR1 SEHNR, CDR2 FQNEAQ (reference sequence). The CDR3 here is CASSLQGGMTKAFF.

Here the CDR3 reads CASSPGLAGDYEQYF. The V gene is TRBV5-1, the J gene TRBJ2-7; TCRdb reports TRBD2, a call that lacks DNA to check it against. Germline V lookup: CDR1 SGHRS, CDR2 YFSETQ. The CDR3 runs 15 residues.

The chain is built from TRBV29-1 and TRBJ2-3. Germline CDR1 is SQVTM and CDR2 is ANQGSEA. The CDR3 is made up of 16 amino acids. CDR3 protein: CSVEISSLVLTDTQYF.

This chain links TRBV6-1 with TRBJ2-5; TCRdb's D gene call, TRBD2, goes unchecked for lack of DNA. This CDR3 has 15 amino acids. Germline V gene sequence: CDR1 MNHNS, CDR2 SASEGT. CDR3 in amino acids: CASRRALADRETQYF.

The rearrangement joins TRBV29-1 to TRBJ2-1; TCRdb's D call, TRBD2, is unchecked because there is no DNA. This CDR3 is 16 amino acids long. Germline CDR1 SQVTM, CDR2 ANQGSEA. The CDR3 sequence is CSVQSGGPSGYNEQFF.

The CDR3 is CASSQGREAFF. The V call is TRBV3-1, the J call TRBJ1-1. Germline V gene sequence: CDR1 LGHDT, CDR2 YNNKEL (reference sequence). The CDR3 extends over 11 amino acids.

The chain joins TRBV4-2 to TRBJ2-3; TCRdb indicates TRBD1, and absent DNA this call remains unverified. The CDR3 is 18 residues long. CDR1 and CDR2 (germline): LGHNA, YNFKEQ. CDR3 region: CASSQDGREAGGTDTQYF.

This chain joins TRBV9 and TRBJ2-1; lacking DNA, the TRBD1 call made by TCRdb goes unchecked. The CDR3 sequence is 15 residues long. Germline CDR1 SGDLS, CDR2 YYNGEE. This CDR3 reads CASSGGQAAYNEQFF.

This chain connects TRBV19 to TRBJ2-4; lacking DNA, the TRBD1 call made by TCRdb goes unchecked. Germline loops: CDR1 LNHDA, CDR2 SQIVND (reference sequence). The CDR3 runs to 14 residues. This CDR3 reads CATQDSPALNIQYF.